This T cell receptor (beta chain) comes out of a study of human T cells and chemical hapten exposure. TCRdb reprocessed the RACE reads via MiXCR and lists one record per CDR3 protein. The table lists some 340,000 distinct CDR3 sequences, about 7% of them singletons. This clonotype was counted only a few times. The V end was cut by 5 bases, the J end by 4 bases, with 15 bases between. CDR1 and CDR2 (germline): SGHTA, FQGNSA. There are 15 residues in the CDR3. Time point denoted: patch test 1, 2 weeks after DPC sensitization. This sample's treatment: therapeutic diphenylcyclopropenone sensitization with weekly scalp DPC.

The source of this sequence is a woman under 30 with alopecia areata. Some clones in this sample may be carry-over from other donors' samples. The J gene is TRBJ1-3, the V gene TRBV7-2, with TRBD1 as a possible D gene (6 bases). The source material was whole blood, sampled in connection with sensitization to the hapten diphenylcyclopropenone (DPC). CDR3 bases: TGTGCCAGCAGCCCCTTAACAGGGTACGGAAACACCATATATTTT. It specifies CASSPLTGYGNTIYF. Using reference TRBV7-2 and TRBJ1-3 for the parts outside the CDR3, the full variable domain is GAGVSQSPSNKVTEKGKDVELRCDPISGHTALYWYRQSLGQGLEFLIYFQGNSAPDKSGLPSDRFSAERTGGSVSTLTIQRTQQEDSAVYLCASSPLTGYGNTIYFGEGSWLTVV.